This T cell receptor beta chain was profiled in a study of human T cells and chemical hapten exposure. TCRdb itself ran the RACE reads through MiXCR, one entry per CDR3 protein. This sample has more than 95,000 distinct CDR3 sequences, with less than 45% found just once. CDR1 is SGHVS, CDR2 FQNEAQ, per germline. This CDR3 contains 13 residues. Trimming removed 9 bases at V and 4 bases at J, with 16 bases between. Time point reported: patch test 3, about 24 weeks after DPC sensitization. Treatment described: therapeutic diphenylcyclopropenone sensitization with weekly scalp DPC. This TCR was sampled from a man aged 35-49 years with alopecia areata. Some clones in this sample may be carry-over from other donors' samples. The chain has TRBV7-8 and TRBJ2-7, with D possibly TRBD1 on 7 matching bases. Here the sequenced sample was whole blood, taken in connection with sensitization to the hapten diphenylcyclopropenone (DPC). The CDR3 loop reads CASRRRGLYEQYF. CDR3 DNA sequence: TGTGCCAGTCGGAGGAGGGGGCTGTACGAGCAGTACTTC. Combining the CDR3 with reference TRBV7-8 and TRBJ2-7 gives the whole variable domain GAGVSQSPRYKVAKRGQDVALRCDPISGHVSLFWYQQALGQGPEFLTYFQNEAQLDKSGLPSDRFFAERPEGSVSTLKIQRTQQEDSAVYLCASRRRGLYEQYFGPGTRLTVT.